This is a list of T cell receptor beta chains from one sample in a study of response to subunit inactivated influenza vaccine. TCRdb reprocessed the RT-PCR reads with MiXCR, giving one entry per CDR3 protein. The sample has 560,000 or so distinct CDR3 sequences; less than 8% are singletons. The input for sequencing was PBMCs from blood, taken less than 30 months after vaccination. The receptors were gathered from a man aged 50 to 75 who received an inactivated influenza vaccine. CDR3s include the opening cysteine and the closing phenylalanine or tryptophan. The D gene is left open where the match is weak. The size field is filled for only some rows; it gives once, few, many or a size class.

TRBJ2-1	many	TRBV4-3	-	TGCGCCAGCAGCCAAGACCTCTTTGGTGAGCAGTTCTTC	CASSQDLFGEQFF
TRBJ2-3	-	TRBV12-3/TRBV12-4	TRBD2	TGTGCCAGCAGCCACTCCCGGTCTAGCGGGACCGCAGATACGCAGTATTTT	CASSHSRSSGTADTQYF
TRBJ2-3	-	TRBV7-9	-	TGTGCCAGCAGCTCACTCACGGGGACAGATACGCAGTATTTT	CASSSLTGTDTQYF
TRBJ2-7	many	TRBV6-1	-	TGTGCCAGCAGACAAGCGGACACCTCTCTCTACGAGCAGTACTTC	CASRQADTSLYEQYF
TRBJ2-3	-	TRBV29-1	-	TGCAGCGTCCTAAGCTGGCAAGATACGCAGTATTTT	CSVLSWQDTQYF
TRBJ2-5	-	TRBV7-8	TRBD1	TGTGCCAGCAGCTCCGGACAGGGTAGCCAAGAGACCCAGTACTTC	CASSSGQGSQETQYF
TRBJ2-7	-	TRBV10-1	TRBD2	TGCGCCAGCAGTGAAAGAATTTCTAGCGGGGGCTACGAGCAGTACTTC	CASSERISSGGYEQYF
TRBJ2-7	few	TRBV20-1	-	TGCAGTGCTAGAGATGCCGCGGGACAGTCCTACGAGCAGTACTTC	CSARDAAGQSYEQYF
TRBJ1-1	few	TRBV5-1	TRBD1	TGCGCCAGCAACAAGGACAGGGGAGACACTGAAGCTTTCTTT	CASNKDRGDTEAFF
TRBJ1-5	-	TRBV4-1	-	TGCGCCAGCAGCCAAACAATGGGGCCAGGTCAGCCCCAGCATTTT	CASSQTMGPGQPQHF
TRBJ1-5	-	TRBV28	-	TGTGCCAGCGGAACTCGGGGGACGGGTGGCAATCAGCCCCAGCATTTT	CASGTRGTGGNQPQHF
TRBJ1-2	-	TRBV5-1	-	TGCGCCAGCAGCCCTGGGCAGGGTATTTACTATGGCTACACCTTC	CASSPGQGIYYGYTF
TRBJ1-6	-	TRBV7-9	-	TGTGCCAGCAGCCGGACTGAACGCACCGATTCACCCCTCCACTTT	CASSRTERTDSPLHF
TRBJ1-6	few	TRBV20-1	-	TGCAGTGCACCGACGGGCTATAATTCACCCCTCCACTTT	CSAPTGYNSPLHF
TRBJ2-7	-	TRBV5-1	TRBD2	TGCGCCAGCAGCAGCCGGACTAGCGCGTATAACTACGAGCAGTACTTC	CASSSRTSAYNYEQYF
TRBJ1-4	few	TRBV5-1	-	TGCGCCAGCAGACGAGAGCCGCACGAGGAAAAACTGTTTTTT	CASRREPHEEKLFF
TRBJ2-7	many	TRBV5-6	-	TGTGCCAGCAGCGGGGGCCCGGGGAACTACGAGCAGTACTTC	CASSGGPGNYEQYF
TRBJ2-3	many	TRBV28	TRBD1	TGTGCCAGCAGTTCCTGGAACAGGGGGCTCGCAACAGATACGCAGTATTTT	CASSSWNRGLATDTQYF
TRBJ2-1	many	TRBV12-3/TRBV12-4	-	TGTGCCAGCAGTTTGATCGTTAGCCGGGGTAACAATGAGCAGTTCTTC	CASSLIVSRGNNEQFF
TRBJ2-7	-	TRBV12-3/TRBV12-4	-	TGTGCCAGCAGCCGGGGCTGGGTCTACGAGCAGTACTTC	CASSRGWVYEQYF
TRBJ2-7	-	TRBV30	-	TGTGCCTGGAGTGCTCAGTTTAAGCAGTACTTC	CAWSAQFKQYF
TRBJ2-1	-	TRBV7-6	TRBD2	TGTGCCAGCAGCTCTAGCGGGGACTCCTACAATGAGCAGTTCTTC	CASSSSGDSYNEQFF
TRBJ2-4	-	TRBV29-1	TRBD1	TGCAGCGCAACGGGACAGCTTAAAAACATTCAGTACTTC	CSATGQLKNIQYF
TRBJ2-2	few	TRBV2	-	TGTGCCAGCAGTGAACTGGCGGGGTTCACCGGGGAGCTGTTTTTT	CASSELAGFTGELFF
TRBJ1-1	-	TRBV10-3	-	TGTGCCATCAGTGAGTCGGCAGGGCGTAGGGGAAACACTGAAGCTTTCTTT	CAISESAGRRGNTEAFF
TRBJ2-1	-	TRBV4-3	-	TGCGCCAGCAGCCGGGCCTCAGGAGGGGTTCACAGTGAGCAGTTCTTC	CASSRASGGVHSEQFF
TRBJ2-1	-	TRBV29-1	-	TGCAGCGTTGAAAGGTACGGGCGGGACAATGAGCAGTTCTTC	CSVERYGRDNEQFF
TRBJ2-2	many	TRBV5-1	TRBD1	TGCGCCAGCTCCTATGGGGACAGCTCGGCGGGGGAGCTGTTTTTT	CASSYGDSSAGELFF
TRBJ2-1	few	TRBV5-6	TRBD2	TGTGCCAGCAGTTTTCCGGGACTAGCGGATAGCAATGAGCAGTTCTTC	CASSFPGLADSNEQFF
TRBJ2-7	few	TRBV12-3/TRBV12-4	-	TGTGCCAGCAGTGTAGCTGCCTACGAGCAGTACTTC	CASSVAAYEQYF
TRBJ2-5	-	TRBV2	-	TGTGCCAGCAGTGATGGCAGTGACCCAGGGACCCAGTACTTC	CASSDGSDPGTQYF
TRBJ2-1	few	TRBV19	-	TGTGCCAGTAGTATAGTCAGGATCTCCGGGAACAATGAGCAGTTCTTC	CASSIVRISGNNEQFF
TRBJ2-3	-	TRBV20-1	TRBD1	TGCAGTGCTAGAGATTTCCGACAGGGAATTACAGATACGCAGTATTTT	CSARDFRQGITDTQYF
TRBJ2-7	many	TRBV12-3/TRBV12-4	TRBD1	TGTGCCAGCAGTGACCGGGACAGGGCCTCCTACGAGCAGTACTTC	CASSDRDRASYEQYF
TRBJ2-7	many	TRBV5-1	TRBD2	TGCGCCAGCAGGACCCTAGCGGGAGGGCCGTACGAGCAGTACTTC	CASRTLAGGPYEQYF
TRBJ2-3	many	TRBV29-1	TRBD1	TGCAGCGTTGAAGCCGCCGACAGGGGAACGGATACGCAGTATTTT	CSVEAADRGTDTQYF
TRBJ2-1	few	TRBV5-1	TRBD2	TGCGCCAGCAGCTCTACTAGCGGGGGGGCCATCAATGAGCAGTTCTTC	CASSSTSGGAINEQFF
TRBJ1-1	many	TRBV7-9	-	TGTGCCAGCAGCCCGCTGTTCGAAGCTTTCTTT	CASSPLFEAFF
TRBJ2-5	-	TRBV5-1	-	TGCGCCAGCAGGAACCAAGAGACCCAGTACTTC	CASRNQETQYF
TRBJ2-4	many	TRBV20-1	TRBD2	TGCAGTGCTAGAGGAAAAGCGGGAAGTGAAAACATTCAGTACTTC	CSARGKAGSENIQYF
TRBJ1-6	-	TRBV27	-	TGTGCCAGCAGTCCGTACAGGGCTACGACCCAACCCCTCCACTTT	CASSPYRATTQPLHF
TRBJ2-7	-	TRBV5-5	TRBD1	TGTGCCAGCAGCCCTCCCCCCGGACAGGCCTACGAGCAGTACTTC	CASSPPPGQAYEQYF
TRBJ1-2	many	TRBV9	-	TGTGCCAGCAGCGTAGGAAGCGGAGCTAACTATGGCTACACCTTC	CASSVGSGANYGYTF
TRBJ2-7	many	TRBV2	-	TGTGCCAGCAGTGTAGTCCGCTCCTACGAGCAGTACTTC	CASSVVRSYEQYF
TRBJ1-5	many	TRBV28	-	TGTGCCAGCACCGGGGGTGGGGCAATTATTCAGCCCCAGCATTTT	CASTGGGAIIQPQHF
TRBJ1-5	few	TRBV24-1	TRBD1	TGTGCCACCAGTGATACCAGGGGGAACAATCAGCCCCAGCATTTT	CATSDTRGNNQPQHF
TRBJ1-2	many	TRBV24-1	-	TGTGCCACCAGTGACGCCTCGGGGGATAACGATGGCTACACCTTC	CATSDASGDNDGYTF
TRBJ2-7	-	TRBV7-6	-	TGTGCCAGCAGCACAGTATCCCGCGAGCAGTACTTC	CASSTVSREQYF
TRBJ2-1	many	TRBV5-6	TRBD2	TGTGCCAGCAGCCCCACCGGACTAGCACTTGAGCAGTTCTTC	CASSPTGLALEQFF
TRBJ2-2	-	TRBV14	-	TGTGCCAGCAGCCAAGAGTCGTGGACTACTAACACCGGGGAGCTGTTTTTT	CASSQESWTTNTGELFF
TRBJ2-1	-	TRBV4-2	TRBD2	TGTGCCAGCAGTCCCTGGCCCCAGAAGACTAGCTGGTTGGTCAATGAGCAGTTCTTC	CASSPWPQKTSWLVNEQFF
TRBJ1-5	many	TRBV20-1	-	TGCAGTGCTAGAGAGGCAGGGAGGCGACGCAATCAGCCCCAGCATTTT	CSAREAGRRRNQPQHF
TRBJ2-6	many	TRBV10-2	-	TGCGCCAGCACTAAGGGTGATGGGGCCAACGTCCTGACTTTC	CASTKGDGANVLTF
TRBJ2-7	-	TRBV20-1	-	TGCAGTGCTAGAGTGGTAGACGAGCAGTACTTC	CSARVVDEQYF
TRBJ1-5	-	TRBV12-3/TRBV12-4	-	TGTGCCAGCAGTTTACAGGGGTATAATCAGCCCCAGCATTTT	CASSLQGYNQPQHF
TRBJ2-2	few	TRBV15	-	TGTGCCACCAGGTGGCCCACCGGGGAGCTGTTTTTT	CATRWPTGELFF
TRBJ2-3	-	TRBV13	-	TGTGCCAGCAGCGCCGGCCCGAGCGCAGATACGCAGTATTTT	CASSAGPSADTQYF
TRBJ2-7	many	TRBV20-1	TRBD2	TGCAGTGTTGGGACTAGCGGTCTCACCTACGAGCAGTACTTC	CSVGTSGLTYEQYF
TRBJ2-1	many	TRBV27	-	TGTGCCAGCAGAACGGGACCGACTTACAATGAGCAGTTCTTC	CASRTGPTYNEQFF
TRBJ2-1	-	TRBV28	-	TGTGCCAGCAGCAACCCCCTCTTGGTTAATGAGCAGTTCTTC	CASSNPLLVNEQFF